This T cell receptor (beta chain) was captured by sequencing in a study of blood T cells in healthy people across ages (dated by TCRdb to between 2015 and 2016). Study-wide context: In model experiments, template switching captured roughly one uniquely barcoded TCR beta cDNA molecule for every two T cells. The study measured age-related changes in TCR beta repertoire diversity using deep sequencing normalized with unique cDNA molecular identifiers. The donors were divided into four age groups: young (average 16 years), middle-aged (over 35), aged (around 59) and long-lived (about 79). Two additional independent replicas of 1 million unique cDNA reads from the same blood draw were analyzed for two donors (one aged 18 to 29 and one aged 80 or older).

Via the germline V gene (reference sequence), CDR1 is DFQATT and CDR2 SNEGSKA. The CDR3 holds 11 amino acids from the cysteine to the phenylalanine. Of the read, only the CDR3 DNA is kept; its 33 bases are in frame from base 1. From V the trimming removes 4 bases and from J it removes 8 bases, while the gene matches leave 3 bases of the junction unaccounted for. This clonotype was counted between two and nine times. Its antigen is still unknown. No quality values exist for individual bases; no much larger clone is one base distant. Systemically healthy Caucasian individuals from Russia, 39 in total and aged about 6 to 100 years, were included as donors. Each donor gave around 9.8 milliliters of peripheral blood, collected into EDTA-treated Vacutainer tubes. PBMCs were isolated by Ficoll-Paque density-gradient centrifugation, with at least 6 million obtained per sample. Trizol reagent was used to extract total RNA from PBMCs, with at least 5.5 micrograms per sample. For every donor, flow cytometry on a PBMC aliquot measured the percentage of naive CD45RAhigh/CD27high T cells.

What the study reported, not specific to this receptor: Compared with the aged group, the long-lived group had more naive CD4+ T cells, fewer expanded clones and increased TCR diversity, suggesting age selection. Because profiling used bulk unsorted PBMCs, naive and antigen-experienced compartments could not be compared conclusively. As age increased, observed TCR beta diversity per million T cells dropped in a roughly linear way, and a significant reduction was already evident by age around 41. Because donor CMV infection status was unknown, age-related changes in expanded clonotypes were potentially confounded. Estimates of total diversity based on one million sequenced T cells were considered lower bounds and underestimates. There was a strong correlation between observed TCR beta diversity and the percentage of naive T cells measured by flow cytometry.

The receptor library was made with 5' RACE. The sequencer was an Illumina HiSeq 2500. A second roughly 7 to 11 cycle PCR used a sample-barcoded 5' primer and a J-beta primer mix. Each TCR beta cDNA molecule received a unique molecular identifier from a template-switch 5' adaptor carrying 12 random nucleotides. Each sample yielded at least 3 million CDR3-containing paired-end reads. First-strand cDNA synthesis was performed from all RNA using the Mint cDNA synthesis kit, with priming by a TRBC-specific oligonucleotide. All cDNA was treated with uracil-DNA glycosylase and then went through a first 18-cycle PCR with the universal primers M1SS and BC2_uni_R. Per the source publication's procedure: For normalization, 1 million high-quality reads, each with a distinct molecular identifier, were randomly selected from each sample. Reads with shared molecular identifiers were discarded instead of being binned into consensus sequences. CDR3 identification, clonotype clustering and error correction used MiTCR with a Q25 quality threshold and the strictest error-elimination algorithm. A nonparametric unseen species model with Euler transformation was used to estimate lower-bound total TCR beta diversity. The raw public reads went through TCRdb reprocessing: fastp at Q25, MiXCR clone calling, in-frame beta chains kept. Every CDR3 protein is listed once, alongside the most common genes and DNA of its rows. TCRdb's processing, not the authors', yielded these V and J calls. Within this sample are around 1,000,000 distinct CDR3 sequences, with roughly 24% of them counted one time only. The ten biggest clones cover about 0.8% of the sample.

The sample was also reused in another study, on T cells of mothers and their children. As described in the second report: Nine systemically healthy Caucasian individuals served as donors, namely three mothers together with their six children. cDNA synthesis used all of the extracted RNA, with 1.5 ug of RNA in each 15 ul reaction. In the second PCR, the M1S primer introduced both the sample barcodes and 2-4 random nucleotides. More than 8 million TCR beta CDR3 reads were obtained from each mother, and roughly 3 million reads were obtained from each child. Thymic selection shapes the output of TCR recombination in a similar way in related and unrelated pairs, and inherited differences have a minor effect. Normalized repertoire overlap was always slightly but never significantly higher in related than unrelated mother-child pairs. Persistent microchimeric T cell clones were not detected, at a sensitivity of 95 to 100 clones per million clonotypes. In the study, deep NGS was used to compare the TCR beta repertoires of mothers and children, and features distinguishing related mother-child pairs from unrelated individuals were sought. On average, the children were approximately 11 +/- 4 years old, while the mothers were approximately 40 +/- 4 years old. After adapter ligation with NEBNext reagents, the libraries were sequenced on Illumina HiSeq 2000 with 100+100 nt paired-end reads. Mother and child libraries were prepared a month apart and sequenced in separate runs to prevent cross-contamination. Between about 500,000 and 2,300,000 distinct TCR beta clonotypes were identified per donor. Naive TCR beta clonotypes were estimated from low-frequency clonotypes matched to each donor's FACS-determined naive share, without sorting.

The sequence joins TRBV20-1 to TRBJ2-3; 7 central nucleotides agree with TRBD2. The clonotype was recovered from a girl aged 2 to 10 in good health. The sample was blood. The CDR3 region: CSAKSGVTQYF. The nucleotide sequence is TGCAGTGCTAAAAGCGGGGTTACGCAGTATTTT.